This is a list of T cell receptor beta chains from one sample in a study of glioma-infiltrating T cells after dendritic cell vaccination. Profiled with immunoSEQ multiplex PCR; TCRdb holds only in-frame clones, not every one. The table has tens of thousands of clones, approximately 85% seen once. This material consisted of blood, taken before dendritic cell vaccination. These receptors were obtained from a human donor with glioblastoma. The CDR3 runs from the conserved cysteine through the conserved F or W. A D gene is named only where the DNA matches it firmly. Some rows mark clone size as missing; the rest say once, few, many or name a class of expanded clone.

CDR3aa	CDR3nt	abundance	d_gene	len	v_gene	j_gene
CASSSWMELFTDTQYF	TGTGCCAGCAGCTCCTGGATGGAGTTGTTCACAGATACGCAGTATTTT	few	-	16	TRBV11-2	TRBJ2-3
CASSSLQGGGHNEQFF	TGTGCCAGCAGCTCACTACAGGGGGGGGGACACAATGAGCAGTTCTTC	-	-	16	TRBV5-4	TRBJ2-1
CASSLTDSSYEQYF	TGCGCCAGCAGCTTGACGGACTCCTCCTACGAGCAGTACTTC	-	-	14	TRBV5-1	TRBJ2-7
CASSLQGRSYEQYF	TGTGCCAGCAGCTTGCAGGGGAGATCCTACGAGCAGTACTTC	-	-	14	TRBV5-5	TRBJ2-7
CASTSGGRNEQFF	TGTGCCAGCACTAGCGGGGGGCGGAATGAGCAGTTCTTC	-	TRBD2	13	TRBV6-1	TRBJ2-1
CASSTGLVGNGYTF	TGTGCCAGCAGCACAGGATTGGTTGGTAATGGCTACACCTTC	-	-	14	TRBV28	TRBJ1-2
CASSRRLAGGSDEQFF	TGTGCCAGCAGCCGAAGGCTAGCGGGGGGGTCGGATGAGCAGTTCTTC	-	TRBD2	16	TRBV7-6	TRBJ2-1
CASSTQGASNEKLFF	TGCGCCAGCAGCACCCAGGGGGCATCTAATGAAAAACTGTTTTTT	-	TRBD1	15	TRBV5-1	TRBJ1-4
CASSLSGGAENEQFF	TGCGCCAGCAGCTTGTCGGGGGGGGCCGAGAATGAGCAGTTCTTC	-	TRBD2	15	TRBV5-1	TRBJ2-1
CASSPTDGSQETQYF	TGTGCCAGCTCACCAACGGACGGGAGCCAAGAGACCCAGTACTTC	-	-	15	TRBV18	TRBJ2-5
CASSQDGEGTEAFF	TGTGCCAGCAGCCAAGATGGGGAGGGCACTGAAGCTTTCTTT	-	-	14	TRBV14	TRBJ1-1
CSEAQGVTETQYF	TGCAGCGAGGCCCAGGGTGTAACGGAGACCCAGTACTTC	-	-	13	TRBV29-1	TRBJ2-5
CAIGRGSSGANVLTF	TGTGCCATCGGGCGGGGTTCCTCTGGGGCCAACGTCCTGACTTTC	few	-	15	TRBV10-3	TRBJ2-6
CASSLGLVGDTQYF	TGTGCCAGCAGCCTGGGGCTAGTAGGGGATACGCAGTATTTT	-	-	14	TRBV11-2	TRBJ2-3
CASSIIVYNEQFF	TGTGCCAGTAGTATAATCGTTTACAATGAGCAGTTCTTC	-	-	13	TRBV19	TRBJ2-1
CASSVHTGGEKLFF	TGTGCCAGCAGCGTACATACAGGGGGAGAAAAACTGTTTTTT	-	TRBD1	14	TRBV9	TRBJ1-4
CASSEPGKQLNEQFF	TGCGCCAGCAGTGAGCCCGGAAAACAGTTAAATGAGCAGTTCTTC	-	-	15	TRBV10-1	TRBJ2-1
CASSLSPRSVVETQYF	TGTGCCAGCAGCTTATCCCCCCGGTCCGTAGTGGAGACCCAGTACTTC	-	-	16	TRBV7-2	TRBJ2-5
CASSYLSRSSQETQYF	TGTGCCAGCAGTTATTTGTCGAGGAGCTCCCAAGAGACCCAGTACTTC	-	-	16	TRBV6-5	TRBJ2-5
CASSLQGGRSYEQYF	TGTGCCAGCAGCCTTCAGGGAGGGAGGTCCTACGAGCAGTACTTC	-	TRBD2	15	TRBV9	TRBJ2-7
CAISGQGQETQYF	TGTGCCATCAGCGGACAGGGGCAAGAGACCCAGTACTTC	-	TRBD1	13	TRBV10-3	TRBJ2-5
CASSYSGGGRDTQYF	TGTGCCAGCAGTTACTCTGGCGGGGGGAGGGATACGCAGTATTTT	-	TRBD2	15	TRBV6-5	TRBJ2-3
CASSPGQGAIGQYF	TGCGCCAGCAGCCCAGGACAGGGGGCGATAGGGCAGTATTTT	-	TRBD1	14	TRBV5-1	TRBJ2-3
CATSRDISTEAFF	TGTGCCACCAGCAGAGACATTAGCACTGAAGCTTTCTTT	-	-	13	TRBV15	TRBJ1-1
CATTKDRGMYNEQFF	TGTGCCACCACCAAGGACAGGGGGATGTACAATGAGCAGTTCTTC	-	TRBD1	15	TRBV15	TRBJ2-1
CASSPGDNQPQHF	TGTGCTAGCAGCCCCGGGGACAATCAGCCCCAGCATTTT	-	-	13	TRBV7-7	TRBJ1-5
CASSGSPGQNTGELFF	TGTGCCAGCAGCGGCTCCCCGGGACAGAACACCGGGGAGCTGTTTTTT	-	-	16	TRBV7-8	TRBJ2-2
CASSPQAVGTGELFF	TGCGCCAGCAGCCCTCAGGCAGTAGGCACCGGGGAGCTGTTTTTT	-	-	15	TRBV5-1	TRBJ2-2
CASSLGESFGNTIYF	TGTGCCAGCAGCTTAGGGGAGAGCTTTGGAAACACCATATATTTT	-	-	15	TRBV7-6	TRBJ1-3
CASSHPGGGYGYTF	TGTGCCAGCAGTCATCCAGGGGGCGGCTATGGCTACACCTTC	-	TRBD1	14	TRBV28	TRBJ1-2
CASSQGQGGFTGELFF	TGCGCCAGCAGCCAAGGACAGGGCGGGTTCACCGGGGAGCTGTTTTTT	-	TRBD1	16	TRBV4-1	TRBJ2-2
CASRRPTGAEAFF	TGTGCCAGCAGACGCCCGACAGGAGCTGAAGCTTTCTTT	-	-	13	TRBV6-5	TRBJ1-1
CASSLAGAANEQFF	TGTGCCAGCAGCTTAGCTGGGGCTGCCAATGAGCAGTTCTTC	-	-	14	TRBV11-2	TRBJ2-1
CASRQGLGGTEAFF	TGTGCCAGCAGACAGGGCTTGGGTGGCACTGAAGCTTTCTTT	-	-	14	TRBV6-1	TRBJ1-1
CASSLVSWTGAYNEQFF	TGCGCCAGCAGCTTGGTATCCTGGACAGGGGCCTACAATGAGCAGTTCTTC	-	TRBD1	17	TRBV5-1	TRBJ2-1
CASSVTPGGDGNEQFF	TGTGCCAGCAGCGTAACGCCGGGGGGGGATGGGAATGAGCAGTTCTTC	-	TRBD2	16	TRBV9	TRBJ2-1
CASSELRGQDTGELFF	TGCGCCAGCAGTGAGTTAAGGGGGCAGGACACCGGGGAGCTGTTTTTT	few	TRBD1	16	TRBV10-1	TRBJ2-2
CASSSVRSYEQYF	TGTGCCAGCAGCTCTGTCCGCTCCTACGAGCAGTACTTC	-	-	13	TRBV11-2	TRBJ2-7
CASSVVGGQGRPPLHF	TGCGCCAGCAGCGTCGTAGGGGGCCAAGGGAGGCCACCCCTCCACTTT	-	TRBD1	16	TRBV5-1	TRBJ1-6
CATSRDRGSAEAFF	TGTGCCACCAGCAGAGATAGGGGGTCCGCTGAAGCTTTCTTT	few	-	14	TRBV15	TRBJ1-1
CASSLSPTEYTEAFF	TGCGCCAGCAGCTTAAGTCCGACGGAGTACACTGAAGCTTTCTTT	-	-	15	TRBV5-1	TRBJ1-1
CASSVETGHYGYTF	TGTGCCAGCAGTGTAGAGACAGGGCACTATGGCTACACCTTC	-	TRBD1	14	TRBV6-1	TRBJ1-2
CASSSVLADTQYF	TGTGCTAGCAGCTCCGTACTGGCAGATACGCAGTATTTT	few	-	13	TRBV7-7	TRBJ2-3
CASSQRTGSCEQYF	TGTGCCAGCAGCCAACGGACAGGGAGCTGCGAGCAGTACTTC	-	TRBD1	14	TRBV7-2	TRBJ2-7
CASSPSGGNYGYTF	TGCGCCAGCAGCCCCTCGGGGGGGAACTATGGCTACACCTTC	-	-	14	TRBV5-1	TRBJ1-2
CASSGGQGALNEQFF	TGTGCCAGCAGTGGGGGACAGGGGGCGCTCAATGAGCAGTTCTTC	-	TRBD1	15	TRBV2	TRBJ2-1
CASSEAGAVYNEQFF	TGTGCCAGCAGTGAAGCAGGGGCAGTCTACAATGAGCAGTTCTTC	-	-	15	TRBV6-1	TRBJ2-1
CASSVMTGGYGYTF	TGTGCCAGCAGTGTCATGACAGGGGGATATGGCTACACCTTC	-	TRBD1	14	TRBV6-1	TRBJ1-2
CASSQEVGSPNYGYTF	TGCGCCAGCAGCCAAGAAGTCGGGTCGCCTAACTATGGCTACACCTTC	-	-	16	TRBV4-1	TRBJ1-2
CASSLEASGAYEQYF	TGTGCCAGCAGCTTGGAGGCTAGCGGGGCCTACGAGCAGTACTTC	-	TRBD2	15	TRBV5-4	TRBJ2-7
CASIASGGNEQFF	TGTGCCAGTATAGCCAGCGGGGGAAATGAGCAGTTCTTC	-	TRBD2	13	TRBV19	TRBJ2-1
CASSSGGLQYNSPLHF	TGTGCCAGCAGCTCCGGGGGGCTTCAATATAATTCACCCCTCCACTTT	-	-	16	TRBV5-6	TRBJ1-6
CASSVRLAGNTGELFF	TGTGCCAGCAGTGTCCGGCTAGCGGGGAACACCGGGGAGCTGTTTTTT	-	TRBD2	16	TRBV2	TRBJ2-2
CASIDEGVYGYTF	TGTGCCAGCATTGATGAAGGGGTCTATGGCTACACCTTC	-	-	13	TRBV2	TRBJ1-2
CASSFGQGWNIQYF	TGTGCCAGCAGCTTCGGACAGGGGTGGAACATTCAGTACTTC	-	TRBD1	14	TRBV7-9	TRBJ2-4
CASSLPHDREYEQYF	TGTGCCAGCAGTTTACCCCACGACAGGGAGTACGAGCAGTACTTC	few	TRBD1	15	TRBV28	TRBJ2-7
CASSRQGSYEQYF	TGTGCCAGCAGTAGACAGGGGTCCTACGAGCAGTACTTC	-	TRBD1	13	TRBV27	TRBJ2-7
CASSGPGTGLNASSYNEQFF	TGTGCCAGCAGTGGACCTGGGACAGGGCTAAATGCAAGCTCCTACAATGAGCAGTTCTTC	-	TRBD1	20	TRBV6-1	TRBJ2-1
CASRPAKATGELFF	TGTGCCAGCAGGCCTGCCAAAGCGACCGGGGAGCTGTTTTTT	-	-	14	TRBV7-9	TRBJ2-2